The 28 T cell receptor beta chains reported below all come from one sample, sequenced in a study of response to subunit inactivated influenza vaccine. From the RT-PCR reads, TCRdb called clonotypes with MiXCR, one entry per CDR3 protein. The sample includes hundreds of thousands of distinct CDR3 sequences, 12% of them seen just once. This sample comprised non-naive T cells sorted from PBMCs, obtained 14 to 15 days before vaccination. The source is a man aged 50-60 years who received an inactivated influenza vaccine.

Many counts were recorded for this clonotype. CDR3 nucleotide sequence: TGCAGTGCTAGAGGTCCTAGCGGGAGCTACGAGCAGTACTTC. It encodes CSARGPSGSYEQYF. The V gene is TRBV20-1, the J gene TRBJ2-7; 10 positions agree with TRBD2. CDR3 length: 14 amino acids. CDR1 is DFQATT, CDR2 SNEGSKA, per germline (reference sequence). The J segment lost 3 bases and the V segment lost 1 base, leaving 3 bases of the junction unmatched.

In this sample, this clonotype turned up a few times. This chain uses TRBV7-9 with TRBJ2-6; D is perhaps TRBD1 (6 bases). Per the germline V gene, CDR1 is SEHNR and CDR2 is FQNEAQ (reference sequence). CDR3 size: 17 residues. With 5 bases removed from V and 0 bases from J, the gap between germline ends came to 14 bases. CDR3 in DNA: TGTGCCAGCAGCCGACTGACAGGCCGCTCTGGGGCCAACGTCCTGACTTTC. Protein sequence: CASSRLTGRSGANVLTF. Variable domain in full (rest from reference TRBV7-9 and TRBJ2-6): DTGVSQNPRHKITKRGQNVTFRCDPISEHNRLYWYRQTLGQGPEFLTYFQNEAQLEKSRLLSDRFSAERPKGSFSTLEIQRTEQGDSAMYLCASSRLTGRSGANVLTFGAGSRLTVL.

CDR3: CASSLNPVYTGELFF. The CDR3 DNA reads TGTGCCAGCAGCTTAAATCCGGTTTATACCGGGGAGCTGTTTTTT. The chain recombines TRBV7-6 with TRBJ2-2; D call uncertain. This CDR3 has 15 residues. Germline CDR1 is SGHVS and CDR2 is FNYEAQ. V was trimmed by 2 bases and J by 5 bases, leaving 12 bases between them.

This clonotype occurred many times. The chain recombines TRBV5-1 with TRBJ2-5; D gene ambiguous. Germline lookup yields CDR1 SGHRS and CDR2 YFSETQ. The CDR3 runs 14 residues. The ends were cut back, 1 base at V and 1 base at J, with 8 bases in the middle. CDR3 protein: CASSLSVTQETQYF. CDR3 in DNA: TGCGCCAGCAGCTTGTCGGTGACCCAAGAGACCCAGTACTTC.

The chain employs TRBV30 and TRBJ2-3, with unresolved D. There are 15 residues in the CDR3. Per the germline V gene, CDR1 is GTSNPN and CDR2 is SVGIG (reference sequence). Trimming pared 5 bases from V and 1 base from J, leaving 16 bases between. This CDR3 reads CAWSLDGQGTDTQYF. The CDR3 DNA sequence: TGTGCCTGGTCGTTGGACGGCCAAGGCACAGATACGCAGTATTTT.

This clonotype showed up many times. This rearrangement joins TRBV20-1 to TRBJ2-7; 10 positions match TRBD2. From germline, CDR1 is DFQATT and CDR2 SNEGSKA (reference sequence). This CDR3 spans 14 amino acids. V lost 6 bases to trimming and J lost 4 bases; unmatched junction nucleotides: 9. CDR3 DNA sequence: TGCAGTGCGAGGGCTAGCGGGAGTCGGTACGAGCAGTACTTC. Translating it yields CSARASGSRYEQYF.

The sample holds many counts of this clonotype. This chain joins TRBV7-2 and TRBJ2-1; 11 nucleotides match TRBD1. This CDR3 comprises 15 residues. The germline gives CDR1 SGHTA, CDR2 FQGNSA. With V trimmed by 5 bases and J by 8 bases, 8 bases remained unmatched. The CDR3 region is CASSRRTGGGDEQFF. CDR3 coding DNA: TGTGCCAGCAGCAGAAGGACAGGGGGCGGCGATGAGCAGTTCTTC.

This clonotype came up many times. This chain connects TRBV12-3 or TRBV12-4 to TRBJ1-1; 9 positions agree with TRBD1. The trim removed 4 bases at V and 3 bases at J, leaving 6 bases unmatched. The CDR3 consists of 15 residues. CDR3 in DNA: TGTGCCAGCAGTTCGACTAGGACAGGGGACACTGAAGCTTTCTTT. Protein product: CASSSTRTGDTEAFF.

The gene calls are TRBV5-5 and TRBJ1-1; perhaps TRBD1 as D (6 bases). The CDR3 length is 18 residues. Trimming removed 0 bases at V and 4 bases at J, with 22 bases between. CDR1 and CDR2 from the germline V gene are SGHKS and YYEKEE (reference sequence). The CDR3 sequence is CASSLVEFGGGGSTEAFF. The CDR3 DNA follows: TGTGCCAGCAGCTTGGTAGAATTCGGGGGAGGGGGGAGCACTGAAGCTTTCTTT.

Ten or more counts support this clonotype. The CDR3 DNA reads as TGTGCCACCAGTGCCCCGGGGAGGGGTAACGCCGGGGAGCTGTTTTTT. It translates to CATSAPGRGNAGELFF. This chain links TRBV24-1 with TRBJ2-2; 7 bases are shared with TRBD2. The CDR3 sequence is 16 residues long. CDR1 and CDR2 (germline): KGHDR, SFDVKD. The trim removed 5 bases at V and 6 bases at J, leaving 11 bases unmatched.

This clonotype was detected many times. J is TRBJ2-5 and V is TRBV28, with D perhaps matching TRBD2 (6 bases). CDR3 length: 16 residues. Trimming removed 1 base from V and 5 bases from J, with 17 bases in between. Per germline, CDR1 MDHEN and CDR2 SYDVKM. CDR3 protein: CASSLFEEGPGETQYF. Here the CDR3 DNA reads TGTGCCAGCAGTTTATTTGAGGAGGGACCGGGGGAGACCCAGTACTTC.

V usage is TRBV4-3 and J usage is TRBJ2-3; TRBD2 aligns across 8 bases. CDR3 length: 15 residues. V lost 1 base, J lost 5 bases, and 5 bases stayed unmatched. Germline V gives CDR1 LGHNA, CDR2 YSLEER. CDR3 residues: CASSQGGSGEDTQYF. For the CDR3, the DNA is TGCGCCAGCAGCCAAGGGGGTAGCGGGGAAGATACGCAGTATTTT.

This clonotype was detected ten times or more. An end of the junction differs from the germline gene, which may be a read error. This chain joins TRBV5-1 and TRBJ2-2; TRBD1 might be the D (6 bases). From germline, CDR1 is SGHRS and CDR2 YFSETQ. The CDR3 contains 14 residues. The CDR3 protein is CASSLQGYTGELFF. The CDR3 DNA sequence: TGTGCCAGCAGTCTACAGGGTTACACCGGGGAGCTGTTTTTT.

CDR3 in amino acids: CASSSSALTDQETQYF. CDR3 nucleotides: TGTGCCAGCAGTTCCTCTGCATTGACCGACCAAGAGACCCAGTACTTC. The V and J genes are TRBV6-5 and TRBJ2-5; unclear D gene. Trimming cost V 4 bases and J 0 bases, with 15 bases left between them. The CDR3 is 16 amino acids. The germline V gene encodes CDR1 MNHEY and CDR2 SVGAGI.

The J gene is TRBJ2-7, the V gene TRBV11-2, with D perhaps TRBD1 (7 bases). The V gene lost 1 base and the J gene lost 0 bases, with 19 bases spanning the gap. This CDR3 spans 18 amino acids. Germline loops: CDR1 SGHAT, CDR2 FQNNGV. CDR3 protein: CASSLGGTALLGSYEQYF. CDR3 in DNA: TGTGCCAGCAGCTTAGGCGGGACAGCTCTATTGGGCTCCTACGAGCAGTACTTC.

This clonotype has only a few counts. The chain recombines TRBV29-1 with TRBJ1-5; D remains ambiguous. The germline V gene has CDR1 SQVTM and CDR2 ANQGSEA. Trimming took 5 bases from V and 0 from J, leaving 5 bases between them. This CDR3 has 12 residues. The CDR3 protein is CSVRNSNQPQHF. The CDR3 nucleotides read TGCAGCGTTCGCAATAGCAATCAGCCCCAGCATTTT.

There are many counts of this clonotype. CDR3 region: CASRPGHLKFQETQYF. The CDR3 region has the DNA TGTGCCAGCAGACCCGGACACCTCAAATTCCAAGAGACCCAGTACTTC. The genes are TRBV6-2 or TRBV6-3 and TRBJ2-5, with TRBD1 as a possible D gene (5 bases). Trimming shortened V by 6 bases and J by 1 base, and 18 bases separated the two germline ends. The V gene's germline CDR1 is MNHEY and CDR2 SVGEGT. The CDR3 has 16 amino acids.

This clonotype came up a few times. This chain's CDR3 is CSAHNAGAGVTQYF. The DNA for the CDR3 is TGCAGTGCCCACAATGCGGGGGCAGGGGTGACCCAGTACTTC. The rearrangement joins TRBV20-1 to TRBJ2-5, with D perhaps TRBD2 (7 bases). The ends were cut back, 6 bases at V and 7 bases at J, with 21 bases in the middle. Germline CDR1 DFQATT, CDR2 SNEGSKA (reference sequence). The CDR3 has 14 residues.

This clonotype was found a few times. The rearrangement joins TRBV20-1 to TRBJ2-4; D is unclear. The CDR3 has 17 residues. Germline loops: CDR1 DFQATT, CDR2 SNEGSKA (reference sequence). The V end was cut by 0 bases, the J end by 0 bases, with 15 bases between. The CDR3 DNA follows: TGCAGTGCTAGAGATAGTGCGGCCCTATTAGCCAAAAACATTCAGTACTTC. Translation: CSARDSAALLAKNIQYF.

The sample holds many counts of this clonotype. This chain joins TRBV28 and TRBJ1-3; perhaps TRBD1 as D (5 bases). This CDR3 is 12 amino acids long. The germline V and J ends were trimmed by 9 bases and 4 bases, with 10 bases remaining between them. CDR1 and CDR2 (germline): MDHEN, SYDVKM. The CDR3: CASKGQGNTIYF. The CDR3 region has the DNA TGTGCCAGTAAGGGGCAGGGAAACACCATATATTTT.

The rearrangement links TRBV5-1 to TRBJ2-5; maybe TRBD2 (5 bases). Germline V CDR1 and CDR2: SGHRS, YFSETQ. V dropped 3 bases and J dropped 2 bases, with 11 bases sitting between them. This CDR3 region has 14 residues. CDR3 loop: CASSSRGVQETQYF. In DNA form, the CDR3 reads TGCGCCAGCAGCTCCCGGGGAGTTCAAGAGACCCAGTACTTC.

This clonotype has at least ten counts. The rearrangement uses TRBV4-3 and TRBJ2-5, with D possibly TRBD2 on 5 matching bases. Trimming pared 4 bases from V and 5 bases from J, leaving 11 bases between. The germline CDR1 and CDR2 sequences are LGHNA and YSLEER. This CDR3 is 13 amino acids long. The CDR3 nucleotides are TGCGCCAGCAGCCCGGACTTGGGGGAGACCCAGTACTTC. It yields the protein CASSPDLGETQYF.

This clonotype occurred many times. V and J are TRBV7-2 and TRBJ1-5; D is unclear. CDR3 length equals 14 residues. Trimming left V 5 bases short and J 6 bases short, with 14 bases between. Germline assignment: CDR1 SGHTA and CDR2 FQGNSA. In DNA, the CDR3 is TGTGCCAGCAGCCCAGCCTGGGCAGGTCAGCCCCAGCATTTT. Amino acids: CASSPAWAGQPQHF.

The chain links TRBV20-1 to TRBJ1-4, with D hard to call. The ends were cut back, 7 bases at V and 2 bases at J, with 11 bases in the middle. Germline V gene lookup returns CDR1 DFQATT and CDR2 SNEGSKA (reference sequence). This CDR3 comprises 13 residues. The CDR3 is CSGLRVTNEKLFF. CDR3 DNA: TGCAGTGGATTGAGGGTTACTAATGAAAAACTGTTTTTT.

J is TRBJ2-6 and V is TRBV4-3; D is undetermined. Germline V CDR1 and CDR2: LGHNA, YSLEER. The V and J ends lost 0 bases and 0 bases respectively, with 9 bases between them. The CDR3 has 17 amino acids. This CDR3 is CASSQDTTGSGANVLTF. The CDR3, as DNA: TGCGCCAGCAGCCAAGATACAACTGGCTCTGGGGCCAACGTCCTGACTTTC.

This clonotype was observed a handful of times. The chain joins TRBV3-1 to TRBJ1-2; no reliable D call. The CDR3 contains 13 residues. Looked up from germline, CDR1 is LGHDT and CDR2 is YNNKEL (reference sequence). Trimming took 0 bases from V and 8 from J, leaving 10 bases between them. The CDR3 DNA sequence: TGTGCCAGCAGCCAAGATGGACCTGGAGGCTACACCTTC. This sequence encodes CASSQDGPGGYTF. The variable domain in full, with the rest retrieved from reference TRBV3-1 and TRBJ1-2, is DTAVSQTPKYLVTQMGNDKSIKCEQNLGHDTMYWYKQDSKKFLKIMFSYNNKELIINETVPNRFSPKSPDKAHLNLHINSLELGDSAVYFCASSQDGPGGYTFGSGTRLTVV.

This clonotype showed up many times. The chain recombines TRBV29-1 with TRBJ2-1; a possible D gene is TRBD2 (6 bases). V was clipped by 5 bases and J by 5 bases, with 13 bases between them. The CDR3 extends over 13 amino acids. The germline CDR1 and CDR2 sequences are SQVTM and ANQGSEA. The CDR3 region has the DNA TGCAGCGTTTCCCCGTGGGGGGACAATGAGCAGTTCTTC. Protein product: CSVSPWGDNEQFF.

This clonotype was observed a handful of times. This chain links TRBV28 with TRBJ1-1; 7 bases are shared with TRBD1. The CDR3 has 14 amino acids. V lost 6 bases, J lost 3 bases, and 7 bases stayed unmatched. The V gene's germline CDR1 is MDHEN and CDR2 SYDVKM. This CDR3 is CASRPGQRDTEAFF. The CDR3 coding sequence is TGTGCCAGCAGACCGGGACAGAGAGACACTGAAGCTTTCTTT.